This TCR beta chain was identified in a study of OX40 agonist ivuxolimab in advanced cancers. At cycle 4 day 1, cycle 7 day 1, and baseline, blood was sampled. Germline CDR1 is SGHVS and CDR2 is FQNEAQ. The length of the CDR3 is 15 residues. Between the trimmed V and J ends, which lost 7 bases and 5 bases, there was a span of 20 bases. The table came from immunoSEQ multiplex PCR; TCRdb's copy has only in-frame clones and leaves some out. The data contain 30,000 to 35,000 clones, over 80% of them seen just once; the ten biggest clones take up 23%. This specimen was CD4+ or CD8+ T cells sorted from blood, taken in a trial of the OX40 agonist ivuxolimab. The chain is built from TRBV7-8 and TRBJ2-5, with D possibly matching TRBD1 (5 bases). This sequence was found in an adult with an advanced solid tumor such as melanoma, head and neck, liver or kidney cancer. The CDR3 is CASTRNQGPSETQYF. The CDR3 DNA sequence: TGTGCCAGCACACGAAACCAGGGTCCTTCGGAGACCCAGTACTTC.